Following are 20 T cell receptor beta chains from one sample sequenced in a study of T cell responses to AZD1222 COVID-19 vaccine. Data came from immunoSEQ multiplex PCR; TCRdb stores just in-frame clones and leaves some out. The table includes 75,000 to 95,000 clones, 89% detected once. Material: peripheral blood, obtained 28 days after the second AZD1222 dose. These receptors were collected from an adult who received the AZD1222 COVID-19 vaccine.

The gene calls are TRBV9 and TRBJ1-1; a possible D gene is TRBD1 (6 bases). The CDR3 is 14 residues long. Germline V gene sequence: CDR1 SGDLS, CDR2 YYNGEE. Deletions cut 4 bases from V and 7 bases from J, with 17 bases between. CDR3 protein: CASSPSGEQGEAFF. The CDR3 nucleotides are TGTGCCAGCAGCCCGTCTGGGGAACAGGGTGAAGCTTTCTTT.

The CDR3 nucleotides read TGCGCCAGCAGCTTGGGACAGGGAGTCGGGGAGCTGTTTTTT. It codes for CASSLGQGVGELFF. V usage is TRBV5-1 and J usage is TRBJ2-2; 7 bases line up with TRBD1. Unmatched junction bases numbered 3, after V lost 0 bases and J lost 7 bases. The CDR3 consists of 14 residues. Germline CDR1 SGHRS, CDR2 YFSETQ.

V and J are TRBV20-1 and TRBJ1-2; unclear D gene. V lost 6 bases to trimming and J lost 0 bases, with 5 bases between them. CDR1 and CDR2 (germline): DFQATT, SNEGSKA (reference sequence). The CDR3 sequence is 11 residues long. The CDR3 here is CSARANYGYTF. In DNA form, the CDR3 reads TGCAGTGCCCGGGCTAACTATGGCTACACCTTC.

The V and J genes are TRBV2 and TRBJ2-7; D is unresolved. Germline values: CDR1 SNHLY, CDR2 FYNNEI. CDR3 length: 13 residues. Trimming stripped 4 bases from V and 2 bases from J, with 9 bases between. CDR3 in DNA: TGTGCCAGCAGTGTGGGCCTAACCTACGAGCAGTACGTC. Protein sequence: CASSVGLTYEQYV.

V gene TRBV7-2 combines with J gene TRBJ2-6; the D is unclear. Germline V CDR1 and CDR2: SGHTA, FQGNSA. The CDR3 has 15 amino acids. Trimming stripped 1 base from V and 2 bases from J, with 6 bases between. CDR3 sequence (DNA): TGTGCCAGCAGCTTAGTAGGCACTGGGGCCAACGTCCTGACTTTC. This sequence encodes CASSLVGTGANVLTF.

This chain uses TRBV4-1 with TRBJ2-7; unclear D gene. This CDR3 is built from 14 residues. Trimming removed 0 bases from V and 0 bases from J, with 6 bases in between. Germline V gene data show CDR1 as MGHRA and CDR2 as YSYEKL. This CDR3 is CASSQEPVSYEQYV. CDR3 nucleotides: TGCGCCAGCAGCCAAGAGCCAGTCTCCTACGAGCAGTACGTC.

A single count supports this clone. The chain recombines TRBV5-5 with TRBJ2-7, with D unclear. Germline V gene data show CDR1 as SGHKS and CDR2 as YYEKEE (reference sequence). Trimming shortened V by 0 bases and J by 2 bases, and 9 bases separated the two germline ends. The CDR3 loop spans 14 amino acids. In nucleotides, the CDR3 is TGTGCCAGCAGCTTGGTTATTGAGACCTACGAGCAGTACTTC. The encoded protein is CASSLVIETYEQYF.

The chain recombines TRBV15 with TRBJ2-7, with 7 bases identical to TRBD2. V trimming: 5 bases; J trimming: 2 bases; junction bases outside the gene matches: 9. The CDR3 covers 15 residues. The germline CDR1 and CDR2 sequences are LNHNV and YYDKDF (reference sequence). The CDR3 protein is CATSGGRGPTYEQYF. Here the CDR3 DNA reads TGTGCCACCAGCGGTGGGAGGGGTCCAACCTACGAGCAGTACTTC. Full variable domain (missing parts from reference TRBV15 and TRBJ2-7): DAMVIQNPRYQVTQFGKPVTLSCSQTLNHNVMYWYQQKSSQAPKLLFHYYDKDFNNEADTPDNFQSRRPNTSFCFLDIRSPGLGDTAMYLCATSGGRGPTYEQYFGPGTRLTVT.

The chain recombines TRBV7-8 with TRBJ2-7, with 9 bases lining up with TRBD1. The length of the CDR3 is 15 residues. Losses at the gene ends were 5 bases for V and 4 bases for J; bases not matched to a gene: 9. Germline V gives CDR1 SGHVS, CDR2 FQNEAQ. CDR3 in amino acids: CASSPEQGARYEQYF. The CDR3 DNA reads TGTGCCAGCAGCCCTGAACAGGGGGCGAGGTACGAGCAGTACTTC. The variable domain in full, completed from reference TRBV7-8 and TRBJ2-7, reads GAGVSQSPRYKVAKRGQDVALRCDPISGHVSLFWYQQALGQGPEFLTYFQNEAQLDKSGLPSDRFFAERPEGSVSTLKIQRTQQEDSAVYLCASSPEQGARYEQYFGPGTRLTVT.

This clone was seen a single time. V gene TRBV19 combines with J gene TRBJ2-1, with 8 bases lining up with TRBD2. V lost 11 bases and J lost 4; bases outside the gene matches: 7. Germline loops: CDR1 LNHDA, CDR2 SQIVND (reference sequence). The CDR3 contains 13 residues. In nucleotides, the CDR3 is TGTGCCGTCAGCGGGGGCCCTTACAATGAGCAGTTCTTC. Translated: CAVSGGPYNEQFF.

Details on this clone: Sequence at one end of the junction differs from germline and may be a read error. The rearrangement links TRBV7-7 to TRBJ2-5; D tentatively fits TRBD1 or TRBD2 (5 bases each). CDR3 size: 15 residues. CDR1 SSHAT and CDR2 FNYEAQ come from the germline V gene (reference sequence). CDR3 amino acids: CASSYILGTQETQYF. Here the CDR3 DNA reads TGTGCTAGCAGCTACATCCTTGGGACCCAAGAGACCCAGTACTTC.

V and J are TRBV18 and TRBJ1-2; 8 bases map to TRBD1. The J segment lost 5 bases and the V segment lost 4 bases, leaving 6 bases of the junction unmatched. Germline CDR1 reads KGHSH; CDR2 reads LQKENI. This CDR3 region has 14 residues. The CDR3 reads CASSQRQGPYGYTF. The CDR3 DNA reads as TGTGCCAGCTCACAACGACAGGGGCCGTATGGCTACACCTTC.

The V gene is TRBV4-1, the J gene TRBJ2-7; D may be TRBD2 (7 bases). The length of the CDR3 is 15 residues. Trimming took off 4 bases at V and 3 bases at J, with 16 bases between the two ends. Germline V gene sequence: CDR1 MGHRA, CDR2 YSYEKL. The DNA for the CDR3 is TGCGCCAGCAGCCTGTTCGGGGGGCAAGGCTACGAGCAGTACGTC. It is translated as CASSLFGGQGYEQYV.

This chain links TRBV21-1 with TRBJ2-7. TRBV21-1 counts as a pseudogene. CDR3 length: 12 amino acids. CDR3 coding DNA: TGTGCCAGCAGCAAAGAAGGGGAGAAGCAGTACGTC. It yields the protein CASSKEGEKQYV.

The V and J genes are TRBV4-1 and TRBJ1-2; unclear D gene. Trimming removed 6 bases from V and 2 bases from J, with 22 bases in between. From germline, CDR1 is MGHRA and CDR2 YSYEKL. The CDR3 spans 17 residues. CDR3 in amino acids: CASSSGTAVPENYGYTF. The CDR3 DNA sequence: TGCGCCAGCAGTTCCGGTACGGCGGTACCTGAAAACTATGGCTACACCTTC.

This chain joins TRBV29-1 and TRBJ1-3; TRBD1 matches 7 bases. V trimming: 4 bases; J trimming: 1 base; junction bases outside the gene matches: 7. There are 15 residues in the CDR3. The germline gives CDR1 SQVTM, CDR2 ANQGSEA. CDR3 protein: CSVGGDRESGNTIYF. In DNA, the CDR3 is TGCAGCGTTGGGGGAGACAGGGAGTCTGGAAACACCATATATTTT.

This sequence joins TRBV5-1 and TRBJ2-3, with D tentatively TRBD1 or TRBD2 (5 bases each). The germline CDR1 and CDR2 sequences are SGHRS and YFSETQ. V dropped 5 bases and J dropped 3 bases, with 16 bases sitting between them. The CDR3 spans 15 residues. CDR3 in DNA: TGCGCCAGCAGTTTCCCGGGGCAGAGTACAGATACGCAGTATTTT. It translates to CASSFPGQSTDTQYF.

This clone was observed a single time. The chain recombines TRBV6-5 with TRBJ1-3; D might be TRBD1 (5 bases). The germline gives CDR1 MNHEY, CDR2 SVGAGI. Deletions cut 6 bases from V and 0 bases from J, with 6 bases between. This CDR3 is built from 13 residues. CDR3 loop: CASRQVSGNTIYF. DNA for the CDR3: TGTGCCAGCAGACAGGTCTCTGGAAACACCATATATTTT.

Written as DNA, the CDR3 is TGTGCCAGCAGCCAGAGTGGCGGATTCTCTGGAAACACCATATATTTT. It codes for CASSQSGGFSGNTIYF. The chain has TRBV7-9 and TRBJ1-3, with D hard to call. The germline gives CDR1 SEHNR, CDR2 FQNEAQ (reference sequence). V gave up 5 bases and J gave up 0 bases, with 14 bases separating them. The CDR3 loop spans 16 amino acids. Together with reference TRBV7-9 and TRBJ1-3, the CDR3 gives the full variable domain: DTGVSQNPRHKITKRGQNVTFRCDPISEHNRLYWYRQTLGQGPEFLTYFQNEAQLEKSRLLSDRFSAERPKGSFSTLEIQRTEQGDSAMYLCASSQSGGFSGNTIYFGEGSWLTVV.

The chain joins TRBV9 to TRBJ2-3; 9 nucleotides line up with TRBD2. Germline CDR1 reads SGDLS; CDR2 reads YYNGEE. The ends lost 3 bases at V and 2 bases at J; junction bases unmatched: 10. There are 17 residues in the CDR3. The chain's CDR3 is CASSAETGTSITDTQYF. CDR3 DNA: TGTGCCAGCAGCGCGGAAACCGGGACTAGCATCACAGATACGCAGTATTTT.